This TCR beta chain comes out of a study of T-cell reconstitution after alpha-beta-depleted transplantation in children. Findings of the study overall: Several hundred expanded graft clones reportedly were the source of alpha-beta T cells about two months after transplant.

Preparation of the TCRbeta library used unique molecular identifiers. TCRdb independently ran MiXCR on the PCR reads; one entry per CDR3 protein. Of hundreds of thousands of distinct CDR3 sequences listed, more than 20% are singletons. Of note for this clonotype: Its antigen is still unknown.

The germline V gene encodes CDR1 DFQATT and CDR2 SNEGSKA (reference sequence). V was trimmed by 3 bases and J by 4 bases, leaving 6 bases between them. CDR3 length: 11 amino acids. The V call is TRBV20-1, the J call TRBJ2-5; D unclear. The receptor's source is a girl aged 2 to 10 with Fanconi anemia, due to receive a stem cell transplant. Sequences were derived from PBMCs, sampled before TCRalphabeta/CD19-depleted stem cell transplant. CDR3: CSASILETQYF. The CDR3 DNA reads TGCAGTGCTAGTATCCTAGAGACCCAGTACTTC.